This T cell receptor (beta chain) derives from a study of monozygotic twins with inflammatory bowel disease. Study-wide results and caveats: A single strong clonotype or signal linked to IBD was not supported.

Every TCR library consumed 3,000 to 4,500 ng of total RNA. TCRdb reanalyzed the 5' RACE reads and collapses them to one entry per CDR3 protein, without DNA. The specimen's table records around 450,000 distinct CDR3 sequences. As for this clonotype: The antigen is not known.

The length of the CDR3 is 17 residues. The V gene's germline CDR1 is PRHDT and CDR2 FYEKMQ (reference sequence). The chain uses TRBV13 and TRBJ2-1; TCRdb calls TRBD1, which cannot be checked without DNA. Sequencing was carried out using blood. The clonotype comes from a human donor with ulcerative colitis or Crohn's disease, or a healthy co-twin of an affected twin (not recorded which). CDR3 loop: CASSRDSPRAIFNEQFF.